A few counts support the clone carrying this T cell receptor beta chain. This sample was taken from a study of blood T cell repertoires in COVID-19. Overall study context: T cells, B-cell-depleted T cells, or PBMCs provided the cDNA or gDNA that served as material.

Some clones are missing from TCRdb's copy, which holds only in-frame ones; the method was immunoSEQ multiplex PCR. The data show 180,000 or so clones, with over 75% seen just once and approximately 0.77% held by the top ten. Researchers sorted participants into cohorts using their self-reported clinical history. The V and J ends lost 2 bases and 7 bases, in that order; junction bases with no gene match: 8. The germline V gene encodes CDR1 SGHNT and CDR2 YENEEA. This CDR3 region has 15 residues. Material for sequencing was PBMCs or T cells enriched from blood (not recorded which). The chain uses TRBV11-3 and TRBJ2-1; 7 nucleotides line up with TRBD2. This TCR derives from a woman between 18 and 29 years old who had recovered from COVID-19. The CDR3 bases are TGTGCCAGCAGCTTAACCCCGGCTAGCGGAAATGAGCAGTTCTTC. The encoded protein is CASSLTPASGNEQFF.